These 21 T cell receptor beta chains were all obtained from the same sample, sequenced in a study of long-term antiretroviral therapy in people with HIV. Survey level was the resolution at which the v3.0 immunoSEQ assay ran. Using immunoSEQ multiplex PCR, the repertoire was profiled, and TCRdb retains in-frame clones only, with some absent. Among 30,000 to 35,000 clones, approximately 97% were seen once, and the ten largest hold approximately 2.9%. The sequencing here drew on unsorted PBMCs, taken 6.9 years after starting antiretroviral therapy. The receptors shown here come from a man aged 25 to 40 with HIV.

This clone was recorded only once. This chain uses TRBV27 with TRBJ2-7; D is possibly TRBD1 (5 bases). The CDR3 is 13 amino acids. Germline lookup yields CDR1 MNHEY and CDR2 SMNVEV (reference sequence). The germline V and J ends were trimmed by 3 bases and 2 bases, with 8 bases remaining between them. This chain's CDR3 is CASSLQGTYEQYF. For the CDR3, the DNA is TGTGCCAGCAGTTTGCAGGGTACCTACGAGCAGTACTTC.

This clone was seen a single time. The rearrangement joins TRBV6-1 to TRBJ2-1; D is possibly TRBD1 or TRBD2 (5 bases each). V was shortened by 0 bases and J by 8 bases, with 17 bases between the two germline ends. Germline values: CDR1 MNHNS, CDR2 SASEGT. The length of the CDR3 is 16 residues. The CDR3 here is CASSEALRDLGDEQFF. The CDR3 DNA is TGTGCCAGCAGTGAAGCGCTTCGAGACCTGGGGGATGAGCAGTTCTTC.

This chain joins TRBV7-8 and TRBJ2-1, with 9 positions matching TRBD1. Trimming took 2 bases from V and 10 from J; bases not matched to a gene: 9. CDR1 is SGHVS and CDR2 is FQNEAQ in the germline V gene. The CDR3 has 15 residues. CDR3 nucleotides: TGTGCCAGCAGCTTAACCGGGACAGGGCTTATCGAGCAGTTCTTC. This codes for CASSLTGTGLIEQFF.

V is TRBV4-1 and J is TRBJ2-3; no definite D call. Germline CDR1 MGHRA, CDR2 YSYEKL. The V gene lost 0 bases and the J gene lost 6 bases, with 10 bases spanning the gap. This CDR3 is built from 14 residues. The CDR3 DNA sequence: TGCGCCAGCAGCCAAGATGGATCCTGGGATACGCAGTATTTT. Protein: CASSQDGSWDTQYF.

The rearrangement joins TRBV7-2 to TRBJ1-5, with 7 bases that match TRBD1. CDR3 length: 14 amino acids. Germline V gene lookup returns CDR1 SGHTA and CDR2 FQGNSA. V was clipped by 3 bases and J by 7 bases; unmatched bases: 6. The CDR3 loop is CASSFGRGYQPQHF. CDR3 DNA: TGTGCCAGCAGCTTCGGCAGGGGGTACCAGCCCCAGCATTTT.

V is TRBV27 and J is TRBJ2-7; no reliable D call. Trimming stripped 6 bases from V and 1 base from J, with 13 bases between. Germline-derived CDR1 and CDR2 are MNHEY and SMNVEV (reference sequence). CDR3 size: 14 residues. CDR3 DNA sequence: TGTGCCAGCAGCTTAATCGACGGGTCCTACGAGCAGTACTTC. Translated, it gives CASSLIDGSYEQYF.

This clone was seen only a few times. This sequence joins TRBV6-6 and TRBJ1-2; no clear D. V was trimmed by 2 bases and J by 6 bases, leaving 7 bases between them. The germline gives CDR1 MNHNY, CDR2 SVGAGI (reference sequence). CDR3 length: 12 residues. The CDR3 region has the DNA TGTGCCAGCAGTTACACGACCCATGGCTACACCTTC. Translated, it gives CASSYTTHGYTF.

The V and J genes are TRBV15 and TRBJ2-5; 9 positions match TRBD1. This CDR3 has 14 residues. The germline V gene encodes CDR1 LNHNV and CDR2 YYDKDF (reference sequence). Germline trimming cut 5 bases from V and 3 bases from J; bases unmatched to any gene: 4. Here the CDR3 reads CATSGRDREETQYF. The CDR3 coding sequence is TGTGCCACCAGCGGCCGGGACAGGGAAGAGACCCAGTACTTC.

J is TRBJ2-3 and V is TRBV5-4, with a tentative D call TRBD2 (6 bases). The CDR3 is 14 residues long. CDR1 and CDR2 (germline): SGHNT, YYREEE (reference sequence). V was shortened by 4 bases and J by 8 bases, with 17 bases between the two germline ends. The CDR3 is CASSLKTPEGTQYF. CDR3 DNA sequence: TGTGCCAGCAGCCTGAAGACCCCGGAGGGTACGCAGTATTTT. The entire variable domain, with the rest obtained from reference TRBV5-4 and TRBJ2-3, is as follows: ETGVTQSPTHLIKTRGQQVTLRCSSQSGHNTVSWYQQALGQGPQFIFQYYREEENGRGNFPPRFSGLQFPNYSSELNVNALELDDSALYLCASSLKTPEGTQYFGPGTRLTVL.

The chain links TRBV9 to TRBJ1-1; D perhaps matches TRBD1 (6 bases). The CDR3 consists of 15 residues. Trimming shortened V by 0 bases and J by 6 bases, and 15 bases separated the two germline ends. CDR1 SGDLS and CDR2 YYNGEE come from the germline V gene. The CDR3: CASSVVSGQGAEAFF. CDR3 DNA sequence: TGTGCCAGCAGCGTAGTGTCGGGACAAGGCGCTGAAGCTTTCTTT.

The gene calls are TRBV6-1 and TRBJ1-1; the D gene is possibly TRBD1 (5 bases). There are 13 residues in the CDR3. The germline V and J ends were trimmed by 4 bases and 5 bases, with 11 bases remaining between them. Germline loops: CDR1 MNHNS, CDR2 SASEGT. This CDR3 reads CASSAVGETEAFF. The CDR3 bases are TGTGCCAGCAGTGCGGTAGGGGAGACTGAAGCTTTCTTT.

This sequence joins TRBV13 and TRBJ2-4; TRBD2 is a possible D gene (5 bases). This CDR3 contains 12 residues. Trimming removed 5 bases at V and 7 bases at J, with 9 bases between. CDR1 is PRHDT and CDR2 is FYEKMQ in the germline V gene (reference sequence). Here the CDR3 DNA reads TGTGCCAGCAGCACTAGAGCGAACATTCAGTACTTC. Amino acids: CASSTRANIQYF.

The chain uses TRBV9 and TRBJ1-6; possibly TRBD1 for D (6 bases). The CDR3 length is 16 residues. Deletions cut 0 bases from V and 5 bases from J, with 12 bases between. Germline V gene sequence: CDR1 SGDLS, CDR2 YYNGEE. The CDR3 region is CASSVGGGADNSPLHF. Written as DNA, the CDR3 is TGTGCCAGCAGCGTAGGTGGGGGCGCGGATAATTCACCCCTCCACTTT.

This clone has just a few counts. The chain links TRBV11-2 to TRBJ2-7; no reliable D call. Trimming left V 1 base short and J 1 base short, with 5 bases between. This CDR3 is built from 13 residues. Germline V CDR1 and CDR2: SGHAT, FQNNGV. CDR3 amino acids: CASSLVGSYEQYF. CDR3 DNA: TGTGCCAGCAGCTTAGTTGGGTCCTACGAGCAGTACTTC.

The gene calls are TRBV7-3 and TRBJ2-1; D is perhaps TRBD2 (6 bases). CDR1 and CDR2 from the germline V gene are SGHTA and FQGTGA. This CDR3 region has 14 residues. The germline V and J ends were trimmed by 6 bases and 6 bases, with 15 bases remaining between them. The CDR3 region has the DNA TGTGCCAGCAGTCCTTTGAAGGGAGGCAATGAGCAGTTCTTC. It encodes CASSPLKGGNEQFF.

This clone was detected once. V is TRBV18 and J is TRBJ2-3, with D uncertain. The CDR3 is made up of 16 amino acids. Trimming pared 3 bases from V and 2 bases from J, leaving 15 bases between. In germline, CDR1 is KGHSH, CDR2 LQKENI. The CDR3, as DNA: TGTGCCAGCTCACCGTACGGAAACGAACACACAGATACGCAGTATTTT. Translation: CASSPYGNEHTDTQYF.

This sequence joins TRBV19 and TRBJ2-7, with D possibly called TRBD1 or TRBD2 (6 bases each). V was clipped by 3 bases and J by 3 bases, with 12 bases between them. CDR1 is LNHDA and CDR2 is SQIVND in the germline V gene (reference sequence). The CDR3 is 14 residues long. The CDR3 sequence is CASSIEGGLYEQYF. The CDR3 nucleotides read TGTGCCAGTAGTATTGAGGGGGGCCTCTACGAGCAGTACTTC.

This chain joins TRBV4-1 and TRBJ1-1; D unclear. Germline CDR1 and CDR2: MGHRA and YSYEKL. V was cut by 2 bases and J by 8 bases, with 15 bases left in between. The CDR3 contains 14 residues. CDR3 region: CASSQSDRAGEAFF. CDR3 DNA sequence: TGCGCCAGCAGCCAATCGGACCGGGCCGGCGAAGCTTTCTTT.

The V gene is TRBV15, the J gene TRBJ2-7, with D uncertain. The germline V gene has CDR1 LNHNV and CDR2 YYDKDF (reference sequence). This CDR3 has 14 residues. Trimming removed 0 bases from V and 6 bases from J, with 12 bases in between. The CDR3 is CATSRDREGREQYF. The CDR3 nucleotides read TGTGCCACCAGCAGAGATAGGGAAGGTCGCGAGCAGTACTTC.

This clone was found once. The V gene is TRBV7-9, the J gene TRBJ2-1; weak D call: TRBD2 (6 bases). This CDR3 spans 15 amino acids. Germline CDR1 SEHNR, CDR2 FQNEAQ (reference sequence). V was clipped by 1 base and J by 4 bases, with 11 bases between them. For the CDR3, the DNA is TGTGCCAGCAGCTTAGGGGACTTGATTTACAATGAGCAGTTCTTC. Translation: CASSLGDLIYNEQFF. The variable domain in full, with the rest retrieved from reference TRBV7-9 and TRBJ2-1, is DTGVSQNPRHKITKRGQNVTFRCDPISEHNRLYWYRQTLGQGPEFLTYFQNEAQLEKSRLLSDRFSAERPKGSFSTLEIQRTEQGDSAMYLCASSLGDLIYNEQFFGPGTRLTVL.

The chain uses TRBV9 and TRBJ2-7, with 13 nucleotides matching TRBD2. The germline V gene has CDR1 SGDLS and CDR2 YYNGEE. The CDR3 contains 15 residues. The V gene end was trimmed by 0 bases and the J gene end by 5 bases; junction bases not matched to a gene: 2. The CDR3 region is CASSVGTSGSHEQYF. In DNA, the CDR3 is TGTGCCAGCAGCGTAGGGACTAGCGGGAGCCACGAGCAGTACTTC.